This is a list of T cell receptor beta chains from one sample in a study of blood T cell repertoires in COVID-19. TCRdb keeps only in-frame clones here, not all; method: immunoSEQ multiplex PCR. The sample has 350,000 to 450,000 clones, 80% to 90% seen once. The specimen was PBMCs or T cells enriched from blood (not recorded which). The receptors come from a man aged 25 to 40 who had recovered from COVID-19. The CDR3 runs from the conserved cysteine through the conserved F or W. A D gene is named only where the DNA matches it firmly. Clone size is stated in some rows and not others, as once, few, many or a class when expanded.

V gene: TRBV7-8
D gene: -
clone size: -
J gene: TRBJ2-5
CDR3 protein: CASSLRASSGETQYF
CDR3 DNA: TGTGCCAGCAGCTTAAGGGCTAGCTCCGGAGAGACCCAGTACTTC

V gene: TRBV14
D gene: TRBD2
clone size: -
J gene: TRBJ2-2
CDR3 protein: CASSQVPSGTGELFF
CDR3 DNA: TGTGCCAGCAGCCAAGTTCCTAGCGGGACCGGGGAGCTGTTTTTT

V gene: TRBV15
D gene: -
clone size: once
J gene: TRBJ1-1
CDR3 protein: CATSRGTGISTEAFF
CDR3 DNA: TGTGCCACCAGCAGGGGTACAGGGATAAGTACTGAAGCTTTCTTT

V gene: TRBV5-8
D gene: -
clone size: -
J gene: TRBJ1-5
CDR3 protein: CASSLIQPQHF
CDR3 DNA: TGTGCCAGCAGCTTGATACAGCCCCAGCATTTT

V gene: TRBV5-1
D gene: TRBD2
clone size: -
J gene: TRBJ2-7
CDR3 protein: CASSLTTSGYSYEQYF
CDR3 DNA: TGCGCCAGCAGCTTGACTACTAGCGGGTACTCCTACGAGCAGTACTTC

V gene: TRBV6-6
D gene: -
clone size: -
J gene: TRBJ1-4
CDR3 protein: CASSYSGPTTNEKLFF
CDR3 DNA: TGTGCCAGCAGTTACTCGGGGCCAACAACTAATGAAAAACTGTTTTTT

V gene: TRBV27
D gene: -
clone size: once
J gene: TRBJ1-5
CDR3 protein: CASSYTGTPGNQPQHF
CDR3 DNA: TGTGCCAGCAGCTATACCGGGACACCAGGCAATCAGCCCCAGCATTTT

V gene: TRBV28
D gene: -
clone size: -
J gene: TRBJ2-3
CDR3 protein: CASSRRALSDTQYF
CDR3 DNA: TGTGCCAGCAGTCGGCGGGCTCTGTCAGATACGCAGTATTTT

V gene: TRBV27
D gene: -
clone size: -
J gene: TRBJ1-1
CDR3 protein: CASSISEGTQNTEAFF
CDR3 DNA: TGTGCCAGCAGTATTAGTGAGGGCACCCAGAACACTGAAGCTTTCTTT

V gene: TRBV6-5
D gene: TRBD1
clone size: -
J gene: TRBJ1-6
CDR3 protein: CASSPPGQGNSPLHF
CDR3 DNA: TGTGCCAGCAGTCCACCGGGACAGGGAAATTCACCCCTCCACTTT

V gene: TRBV24-1
D gene: TRBD1
clone size: -
J gene: TRBJ2-5
CDR3 protein: CATSDKTGGQETQYF
CDR3 DNA: TGTGCCACCAGTGACAAAACAGGGGGGCAAGAGACCCAGTACTTC

V gene: TRBV3-1/TRBV3-2
D gene: -
clone size: -
J gene: TRBJ1-4
CDR3 protein: CASSQGTATNEKLFF
CDR3 DNA: TGTGCCAGCAGCCAAGGCACGGCAACTAATGAAAAACTGTTTTTT

V gene: TRBV21-1
D gene: -
clone size: -
J gene: TRBJ1-5
CDR3 protein: CASSDRDRSNQPQHF
CDR3 DNA: TGTGCCAGCAGCGACCGGGACAGAAGCAATCAGCCCCAGCATTTT

V gene: TRBV30
D gene: TRBD1
clone size: -
J gene: TRBJ1-6
CDR3 protein: CAWSVGQQNSPLHF
CDR3 DNA: TGTGCCTGGAGTGTGGGACAGCAAAATTCACCCCTCCACTTT

V gene: TRBV6-5
D gene: TRBD2
clone size: -
J gene: TRBJ2-7
CDR3 protein: CASRPSGYYEQYF
CDR3 DNA: TGTGCCAGCAGACCTAGCGGATACTACGAGCAGTACTTC

V gene: TRBV7-9
D gene: -
clone size: -
J gene: TRBJ2-5
CDR3 protein: CASRVQGGVETQYF
CDR3 DNA: TGTGCCAGCAGAGTACAGGGGGGGGTAGAGACCCAGTACTTC

V gene: TRBV5-6
D gene: -
clone size: -
J gene: TRBJ2-3
CDR3 protein: CASSRDRLEPSTDTQYF
CDR3 DNA: TGTGCCAGCAGCCGGGACAGACTAGAGCCTAGCACAGATACGCAGTATTTT

V gene: TRBV19
D gene: -
clone size: -
J gene: TRBJ2-4
CDR3 protein: CASTITGSSLAKNIQYF
CDR3 DNA: TGTGCCAGTACCATCACAGGGTCCTCTCTAGCCAAAAACATTCAGTACTTC

V gene: TRBV6-5
D gene: TRBD1
clone size: -
J gene: TRBJ1-5
CDR3 protein: CASHLRRQGLQPQHF
CDR3 DNA: TGTGCCAGCCACCTTAGGCGACAGGGCCTGCAGCCCCAGCATTTT

V gene: TRBV5-6
D gene: -
clone size: -
J gene: TRBJ1-2
CDR3 protein: CASSPQALRLGYTF
CDR3 DNA: TGTGCCAGCAGTCCACAGGCCCTAAGGTTAGGCTACACCTTC

V gene: TRBV24-1
D gene: TRBD1
clone size: -
J gene: TRBJ1-5
CDR3 protein: CATSDTGTGLHQPQHF
CDR3 DNA: TGTGCCACCAGTGATACCGGGACAGGGTTACATCAGCCCCAGCATTTT

V gene: TRBV28
D gene: TRBD1
clone size: -
J gene: TRBJ1-1
CDR3 protein: CASRYRGGTEAFF
CDR3 DNA: TGTGCCAGCAGATACAGGGGCGGTACTGAAGCTTTCTTT

V gene: TRBV7-9
D gene: -
clone size: -
J gene: TRBJ2-6
CDR3 protein: CASSPGTGRSSGANVLTF
CDR3 DNA: TGTGCCAGCAGCCCGGGGACTGGACGATCTTCTGGGGCCAACGTCCTGACTTTC

V gene: TRBV2
D gene: -
clone size: few
J gene: TRBJ2-2
CDR3 protein: CASTGSENTGELFF
CDR3 DNA: TGTGCCAGCACCGGGTCAGAGAACACCGGGGAGCTGTTTTTT

V gene: TRBV24-1
D gene: -
clone size: -
J gene: TRBJ2-3
CDR3 protein: CAASLAGTDTQYF
CDR3 DNA: TGTGCCGCTAGTCTCGCGGGCACAGATACGCAGTATTTT

V gene: TRBV28
D gene: -
clone size: -
J gene: TRBJ1-1
CDR3 protein: CASCGSGSHVTEAFF
CDR3 DNA: TGTGCCAGCTGCGGGTCGGGGTCTCATGTCACTGAAGCTTTCTTT

V gene: TRBV7-9
D gene: -
clone size: -
J gene: TRBJ2-7
CDR3 protein: CASSSVYYEQYF
CDR3 DNA: TGTGCCAGCAGCTCGGTCTACTACGAGCAGTACTTC

V gene: TRBV4-1
D gene: TRBD2
clone size: -
J gene: TRBJ2-7
CDR3 protein: CASSWGRLAGPGEQYF
CDR3 DNA: TGCGCCAGCAGCTGGGGCCGGCTAGCGGGTCCGGGAGAGCAGTACTTC

V gene: TRBV9
D gene: -
clone size: -
J gene: TRBJ2-7
CDR3 protein: CASSVAGTSGYEQYF
CDR3 DNA: TGTGCCAGCAGCGTGGCAGGGACATCAGGATACGAGCAGTACTTC

V gene: TRBV11-2
D gene: TRBD2
clone size: -
J gene: TRBJ2-5
CDR3 protein: CASSQPSGRAETQYF
CDR3 DNA: TGTGCCAGCAGCCAGCCTAGCGGGAGGGCAGAGACCCAGTACTTC

V gene: TRBV3-1/TRBV3-2
D gene: TRBD1
clone size: few
J gene: TRBJ1-4
CDR3 protein: CASSQELRTGNEKLFF
CDR3 DNA: TGTGCCAGCAGCCAAGAATTGCGGACAGGAAATGAAAAACTGTTTTTT

V gene: TRBV9
D gene: -
clone size: -
J gene: TRBJ2-6
CDR3 protein: CASSVEGEAGANVLTF
CDR3 DNA: TGTGCCAGCAGCGTAGAAGGTGAGGCAGGGGCCAACGTCCTGACTTTC

V gene: TRBV10-3
D gene: -
clone size: -
J gene: TRBJ2-7
CDR3 protein: CAISESVTRGYEQYF
CDR3 DNA: TGTGCCATCAGTGAGTCGGTGACTAGAGGCTACGAGCAGTACTTC

V gene: TRBV4-1
D gene: -
clone size: -
J gene: TRBJ2-3
CDR3 protein: CASSLEERVPSTDTQYF
CDR3 DNA: TGCGCCAGCAGCCTAGAAGAGCGGGTACCTAGCACAGATACGCAGTATTTT

V gene: TRBV28
D gene: TRBD1
clone size: once
J gene: TRBJ2-1
CDR3 protein: CASQQGDGEQFF
CDR3 DNA: TGTGCCAGCCAACAGGGGGATGGTGAGCAGTTCTTC

V gene: TRBV6-5
D gene: TRBD1
clone size: -
J gene: TRBJ1-1
CDR3 protein: CASSGQGIAFF
CDR3 DNA: TGTGCCAGCAGCGGACAGGGGATTGCTTTCTTT

V gene: TRBV14
D gene: -
clone size: once
J gene: TRBJ2-7
CDR3 protein: CASSHLGAETYEQYF
CDR3 DNA: TGTGCCAGCAGCCATCTAGGGGCAGAAACTTACGAGCAGTACTTC

V gene: TRBV28
D gene: TRBD2
clone size: -
J gene: TRBJ2-1
CDR3 protein: CASRPLAGGMHEQFF
CDR3 DNA: TGTGCCAGCAGGCCTCTAGCGGGAGGAATGCATGAGCAGTTCTTC

V gene: TRBV10-1
D gene: -
clone size: -
J gene: TRBJ1-5
CDR3 protein: CARPRVGRQPQHF
CDR3 DNA: TGCGCCAGACCTAGAGTGGGGAGACAGCCCCAGCATTTT

V gene: TRBV29-1
D gene: -
clone size: -
J gene: TRBJ2-7
CDR3 protein: CSVVGGTPYEQYF
CDR3 DNA: TGCAGCGTTGTTGGAGGGACCCCCTACGAGCAGTACTTC

V gene: TRBV11-1
D gene: TRBD1
clone size: -
J gene: TRBJ1-6
CDR3 protein: CASSLAPDRVDAPLHF
CDR3 DNA: TGTGCCAGCAGCTTAGCCCCAGACAGGGTTGACGCACCCCTCCACTTT

V gene: TRBV30
D gene: -
clone size: -
J gene: TRBJ1-5
CDR3 protein: CAYRDTGQPQHF
CDR3 DNA: TGTGCCTACCGGGACACGGGGCAGCCCCAGCATTTT

V gene: TRBV7-9
D gene: TRBD2
clone size: -
J gene: TRBJ2-7
CDR3 protein: CASSPQRETYEQYF
CDR3 DNA: TGTGCCAGCTCCCCCCAGCGGGAGACCTACGAGCAGTACTTC

V gene: TRBV2
D gene: TRBD2
clone size: -
J gene: TRBJ2-7
CDR3 protein: CASSETGLAYEQYF
CDR3 DNA: TGTGCCAGCAGTGAAACCGGACTAGCGTACGAGCAGTACTTC

V gene: TRBV18
D gene: TRBD1
clone size: -
J gene: TRBJ2-1
CDR3 protein: CASSPVQGSNNEQFF
CDR3 DNA: TGTGCCAGCTCACCCGTACAGGGGTCGAACAATGAGCAGTTCTTC

V gene: TRBV18
D gene: -
clone size: -
J gene: TRBJ2-5
CDR3 protein: CASSISQETQYF
CDR3 DNA: TGTGCCAGCTCAATCAGTCAAGAGACCCAGTACTTC

V gene: TRBV27
D gene: -
clone size: -
J gene: TRBJ1-6
CDR3 protein: CASSLGTYNSPLHF
CDR3 DNA: TGTGCCAGCAGCCTCGGGACATATAATTCACCCCTCCACTTT

V gene: TRBV30
D gene: -
clone size: -
J gene: TRBJ1-1
CDR3 protein: CAWSVPSYNTEAFF
CDR3 DNA: TGTGCCTGGAGTGTACCCAGTTATAACACTGAAGCTTTCTTT

V gene: TRBV5-8
D gene: -
clone size: -
J gene: TRBJ1-2
CDR3 protein: CASSLGRTVYGYTF
CDR3 DNA: TGTGCCAGCAGCTTGGGACGCACAGTCTATGGCTACACCTTC

V gene: TRBV7-3
D gene: -
clone size: -
J gene: TRBJ2-5
CDR3 protein: CASSFRGGETQYF
CDR3 DNA: TGTGCCAGCAGCTTCCGGGGAGGAGAGACCCAGTACTTC

V gene: TRBV27
D gene: TRBD2
clone size: -
J gene: TRBJ2-7
CDR3 protein: CASSFYRTSGINYEQYF
CDR3 DNA: TGTGCCAGCAGTTTCTACCGGACTAGCGGTATTAACTACGAGCAGTACTTC

V gene: TRBV14
D gene: -
clone size: -
J gene: TRBJ2-1
CDR3 protein: CASSLPFPGGPRNEQFF
CDR3 DNA: TGTGCCAGCAGCCTACCCTTCCCGGGGGGCCCCAGAAATGAGCAGTTCTTC

V gene: TRBV12-3/TRBV12-4
D gene: -
clone size: -
J gene: TRBJ2-3
CDR3 protein: CASTYSDTQYF
CDR3 DNA: TGTGCCAGCACTTACTCCGATACGCAGTATTTT